This is a list of T cell receptor beta chains from one sample in a study of radiation and T cells in renal cell carcinoma. Libraries were prepared by immunoSEQ multiplex PCR; TCRdb keeps only in-frame clonotypes and omits some of them. The data contain approximately 110,000 clones, approximately 82% of them singletons. The source material was blood, sampled from a patient whose treatment included radiotherapy and nephrectomy. These receptors came from an older woman with renal cell carcinoma. The CDR3 runs from the conserved cysteine through the conserved F or W. A D gene is named only where the DNA matches it firmly. The size entry is marked missing in some rows and otherwise reads once, few, many or a size class.

CDR3 protein	CDR3 DNA	V gene	D gene	J gene	clone size
CASSDRERRISGELFF	TGTGCCAGCAGTGATCGGGAGCGCCGGATTTCCGGGGAGCTGTTTTTT	TRBV6-1	.	TRBJ2-2	.
CASRPQGRTYEQYF	TGTGCCAGCAGGCCGCAGGGAAGGACCTACGAGCAGTACTTC	TRBV6-1	.	TRBJ2-7	.
CASSAWDSSGNTIYF	TGTGCCAGCAGCGCTTGGGACAGCTCTGGAAACACCATATATTTT	TRBV7-2	TRBD1	TRBJ1-3	.
CASSPRDRADTGELFF	TGTGCCAGCAGCCCGAGGGACAGGGCGGACACCGGGGAGCTGTTTTTT	TRBV7-9	TRBD1	TRBJ2-2	medium-sized
CASSQVTVGLPDYGYTF	TGCGCCAGCAGCCAAGTAACCGTCGGACTGCCTGACTATGGCTACACCTTC	TRBV4-1	.	TRBJ1-2	.
CATRRGGSNQPQHF	TGTGCCACCCGAAGGGGGGGAAGCAATCAGCCCCAGCATTTT	TRBV6-5	.	TRBJ1-5	.
CASSIPGTGGNEQFF	TGTGCCAGCAGTATCCCCGGGACAGGGGGCAATGAGCAGTTCTTC	TRBV27	TRBD1	TRBJ2-1	once
CASSIWTSGILYEQYF	TGTGCCAGCAGCATTTGGACTAGCGGGATCCTCTACGAGCAGTACTTC	TRBV7-9	TRBD2	TRBJ2-7	.
CASSQVLGQETQYF	TGTGCCAGCAGCCAAGTACTAGGACAAGAGACCCAGTACTTC	TRBV14	.	TRBJ2-5	.
CASSAGTSGRETQYF	TGTGCCAGCAGCGCAGGGACTAGCGGGCGAGAGACCCAGTACTTC	TRBV7-2	TRBD2	TRBJ2-5	.
CAISEAHPQGNNQPQHF	TGTGCCATCAGTGAGGCCCACCCCCAAGGGAACAATCAGCCCCAGCATTTT	TRBV10-3	.	TRBJ1-5	.
CASSRGLGQVHYGYTF	TGCGCCAGCAGCCGGGGGTTAGGGCAAGTTCACTATGGCTACACCTTC	TRBV5-1	.	TRBJ1-2	.
CASSGNVGQRGGYTF	TGCGCCAGCAGCGGAAACGTAGGACAGCGGGGAGGCTACACCTTC	TRBV5-1	.	TRBJ1-2	.
CASSPRDRGGRSGANVLTF	TGTGCCAGCTCACCCCGGGACAGGGGGGGTAGGTCTGGGGCCAACGTCCTGACTTTC	TRBV18	TRBD1	TRBJ2-6	once
CASSLDPGENTEAFF	TGTGCCAGCAGCTTAGATCCGGGGGAGAACACTGAAGCTTTCTTT	TRBV11-2	.	TRBJ1-1	.
CASSSRGYEQFF	TGTGCCAGCAGCTCTAGGGGATATGAGCAGTTCTTC	TRBV7-9	.	TRBJ2-1	many
CASSQIGTARDEQFF	TGTGCCAGCAGCCAAATAGGGACAGCACGGGATGAGCAGTTCTTC	TRBV7-3	TRBD1	TRBJ2-1	.
CAISGQGAYEQYF	TGTGCCATCAGTGGGCAGGGGGCTTACGAGCAGTACTTC	TRBV10-3	TRBD1	TRBJ2-7	.
CASGGGYTEAFF	TGTGCCAGCGGGGGGGGCTACACTGAAGCTTTCTTT	TRBV28	.	TRBJ1-1	.
CASSHYEQYF	TGTGCCAGCAGCCACTACGAGCAGTACTTC	TRBV6-6	.	TRBJ2-7	.
CAIGTTSSYEQYF	TGTGCCATCGGGACCACAAGCTCCTACGAGCAGTACTTC	TRBV10-3	.	TRBJ2-7	.
CASSLTGTPFEDTQYF	TGCGCCAGCAGCCTAACCGGGACCCCCTTCGAGGATACGCAGTATTTT	TRBV5-1	.	TRBJ2-3	.
CASSPPGQASADTQYF	TGTGCCAGCAGCCCTCCTGGGCAGGCCTCGGCAGATACGCAGTATTTT	TRBV4-2	.	TRBJ2-3	few
CAARGGRGSLFSNQPQHF	TGTGCCGCTAGGGGGGGGCGCGGATCCCTCTTTAGCAATCAGCCCCAGCATTTT	TRBV28	.	TRBJ1-5	.
CAIMKPGGYGYTF	TGTGCGATCATGAAACCAGGGGGCTATGGCTACACCTTC	TRBV2	TRBD1	TRBJ1-2	few
CASSQDLGVSYEQYF	TGTGCCAGCAGCCAAGATCTGGGGGTCTCCTACGAGCAGTACTTC	TRBV14	.	TRBJ2-7	once
CASSVEGRKLQPQHF	TGTGCCAGCAGCGTAGAGGGGCGGAAGCTGCAGCCCCAGCATTTT	TRBV9	.	TRBJ1-5	.
CASSNTSRVQETQYF	TGTGCCAGCAGCAACACATCCAGGGTTCAAGAGACCCAGTACTTC	TRBV13	.	TRBJ2-5	.
CASSRRTSGVTDTQYF	TGTGCCAGCAGCCGCCGGACTAGCGGGGTAACAGATACGCAGTATTTT	TRBV7-8	TRBD2	TRBJ2-3	.
CASSFIFLGQGASNTGELFF	TGCGCCAGCAGCTTTATTTTTCTGGGACAGGGGGCCTCAAACACCGGGGAGCTGTTTTTT	TRBV5-1	TRBD1	TRBJ2-2	.
CASSLTGIENTEAFF	TGTGCCAGCAGTCTAACAGGGATTGAGAACACTGAAGCTTTCTTT	TRBV6-5	.	TRBJ1-1	.
CASSEFQGSEKLFF	TGTGCCAGCAGTGAATTCCAGGGTAGTGAAAAACTGTTTTTT	TRBV2	.	TRBJ1-4	.
CASSVDGTPNQPQHF	TGTGCCAGCAGCGTAGATGGGACACCTAATCAGCCCCAGCATTTT	TRBV9	.	TRBJ1-5	.
CASSRLAGRTDTQYF	TGTGCCAGCAGCCGACTAGCGGGAAGGACAGATACGCAGTATTTT	TRBV6-5	TRBD2	TRBJ2-3	.
CASSMPGQTDTQYF	TGTGCCAGTAGTATGCCGGGACAGACAGATACGCAGTATTTT	TRBV19	TRBD1	TRBJ2-3	.
CASSYGSYEQYF	TGTGCCAGCAGCTATGGCTCCTACGAGCAGTACTTC	TRBV2	.	TRBJ2-7	.
CASSNPAGVGNEQFF	TGTGCCAGCAGCAATCCAGCGGGAGTGGGCAATGAGCAGTTCTTC	TRBV7-3	TRBD2	TRBJ2-1	.
CASSLHPSNQPQHF	TGTGCCAGCAGCTTACACCCTTCCAATCAGCCCCAGCATTTT	TRBV7-3	.	TRBJ1-5	.
CASSTLGLAGNTGELFF	TGTGCCAGTAGTACCCTGGGACTAGCGGGGAACACCGGGGAGCTGTTTTTT	TRBV19	TRBD2	TRBJ2-2	.
CASSLRGGVNTEAFF	TGTGCCAGCAGCTTAAGGGGCGGAGTGAACACTGAAGCTTTCTTT	TRBV11-2	.	TRBJ1-1	.
CASSIRTGVTGELFF	TGTGCCAGTAGTATCAGGACAGGGGTTACCGGGGAGCTGTTTTTT	TRBV19	TRBD1	TRBJ2-2	.
CASSKRTGTYYEQYF	TGTGCCAGCAGTAAAAGAACCGGGACATACTACGAGCAGTACTTC	TRBV27	.	TRBJ2-7	.
CASSENRGPYNEQFF	TGCGCCAGCAGTGAAAACAGGGGGCCTTACAATGAGCAGTTCTTC	TRBV10-1	TRBD1	TRBJ2-1	once
CASSLYTPGNTIYF	TGTGCCAGCAGTTTATATACCCCTGGAAACACCATATATTTT	TRBV28	.	TRBJ1-3	.
CASSQPQAGAARYF	TGTGCCAGCAGCCAGCCCCAAGCCGGGGCCGCGAGGTATTTT	TRBV14	.	TRBJ1-3	.
CASSHTGGDNQPQHF	TGCGCCAGCAGCCATACAGGGGGGGATAATCAGCCCCAGCATTTT	TRBV4-1	TRBD1	TRBJ1-5	.
CASSGGTSGRAYEQFF	TGTGCCAGCAGCGGCGGGACTAGCGGGAGGGCCTATGAGCAGTTCTTC	TRBV7-2	TRBD2	TRBJ2-1	.
CASSSSSGTGGSYEQYF	TGTGCCAGTAGTTCCTCGAGCGGGACAGGAGGATCCTACGAGCAGTACTTC	TRBV19	.	TRBJ2-7	.
CASSSWTSGGQGDTQYF	TGTGCCAGCAGCTCCTGGACTAGCGGGGGGCAGGGAGATACGCAGTATTTT	TRBV7-2	TRBD2	TRBJ2-3	.
CASSLVGSTSPYEQYF	TGTGCCAGCAGCTTAGTTGGCAGCACCAGCCCCTACGAGCAGTACTTC	TRBV7-9	.	TRBJ2-7	.
CASSDLGEMYF	TGTGCCAGCAGTGACCTAGGGGAAATGTACTTC	TRBV2	.	TRBJ2-5	.
CASSLEAVADTQYF	TGTGCCAGCAGCTTAGAAGCAGTCGCAGATACGCAGTATTTT	TRBV11-2	.	TRBJ2-3	.
CASSLGQGDTGELFF	TGTGCCAGCAGCTTGGGGCAGGGGGACACCGGGGAGCTGTTTTTT	TRBV5-4	TRBD1	TRBJ2-2	.
CASSRQSSGANVLTF	TGTGCCAGCAGTCGACAGAGCTCTGGGGCCAACGTCCTGACTTTC	TRBV6-5	.	TRBJ2-6	.
CASGLSQPQHF	TGTGCCAGTGGTCTCAGTCAGCCCCAGCATTTT	TRBV19	.	TRBJ1-5	.
CASSPGSYEQYF	TGTGCCAGCAGCCCCGGATCCTACGAGCAGTACTTC	TRBV7-6	.	TRBJ2-7	.
CASRETFGLAPDTQYF	TGCGCCAGCAGGGAGACTTTTGGACTAGCCCCAGATACGCAGTATTTT	TRBV10-2	TRBD2	TRBJ2-3	once